A single sample gave rise to the 7 T cell receptor beta chains below, sequenced in a study of OX40 agonist ivuxolimab in advanced cancers. Produced via immunoSEQ multiplex PCR; TCRdb's table is partial and in-frame only. The sample lists tens of thousands of clones; 70% to 85% were seen once. Source: CD4+ or CD8+ T cells sorted from blood, taken in a trial of the OX40 agonist ivuxolimab. These receptors all come from an adult with an advanced solid tumor such as melanoma, head and neck, liver or kidney cancer.

V gene TRBV28 combines with J gene TRBJ1-5; 9 positions match TRBD1. This CDR3 comprises 14 residues. CDR1 is MDHEN, CDR2 SYDVKM, per germline. V shed 6 bases, J shed 7 bases, and the junction held 7 bases outside the gene matches. This CDR3 is CASSSGQGGQPQHF. As DNA, the CDR3 is TGTGCCAGCAGCTCGGGACAGGGAGGCCAGCCCCAGCATTTT. Filled out from reference TRBV28 and TRBJ1-5, the complete variable domain reads DVKVTQSSRYLVKRTGEKVFLECVQDMDHENMFWYRQDPGLGLRLIYFSYDVKMKEKGDIPEGYSVSREKKERFSLILESASTNQTSMYLCASSSGQGGQPQHFGDGTRLSIL.

A single count supports this clone. CDR3 DNA: TGTGCCAGCAGTTACTCTACTAGCGGGGGGGTATATGAGCAGTTCTTC. It codes for CASSYSTSGGVYEQFF. The chain employs TRBV6-5 and TRBJ2-1; 13 nucleotides match TRBD2. Germline V gene data show CDR1 as MNHEY and CDR2 as SVGAGI. CDR3 length: 16 amino acids. Trimming at V came to 0 bases and at J to 8 bases, leaving 4 bases not matched to a gene.

The chain joins TRBV19 to TRBJ2-7; possible D gene TRBD1, 5 bases. The CDR3 totals 18 residues. CDR1 and CDR2 from the germline V gene are LNHDA and SQIVND (reference sequence). The V end lost 0 bases, the J end lost 0 bases, and 18 bases lay between the germline ends. CDR3 amino acids: CASSIDAFAHRNSYEQYF. CDR3 in DNA: TGTGCCAGTAGTATAGACGCCTTTGCACACAGGAACTCCTACGAGCAGTACTTC.

This clone is judged medium-sized (0.01 to 0.1%). The J gene is TRBJ2-3, the V gene TRBV6-5, with a tentative D call TRBD1 (6 bases). This CDR3 has 13 amino acids. CDR1 and CDR2 (germline): MNHEY, SVGAGI. Trimming removed 5 bases from V and 5 bases from J, with 11 bases in between. CDR3 sequence (DNA): TGTGCCAGCAGTCCCTACAGGGAAGATACGCAGTATTTT. Translated, it gives CASSPYREDTQYF.

The chain has TRBV10-3 and TRBJ2-1; unclear D gene. The germline V gene encodes CDR1 ENHRY and CDR2 SYGVKD. This CDR3 is built from 14 residues. V lost 10 bases, J lost 4 bases, and 17 bases lay in between. The CDR3 reads CATSRGSGYNEQFF. CDR3 DNA: TGTGCCACCAGCCGCGGTAGTGGTTACAATGAGCAGTTCTTC.

The table lists this clone with a few counts. The CDR3 DNA sequence: TGTGCCACCAGCCGAGGGCGAGAAAAACTGTTTTTT. This sequence encodes CATSRGREKLFF. V is TRBV15 and J is TRBJ1-4; no clear D. Trimming took off 5 bases at V and 8 bases at J, with 9 bases between the two ends. CDR3 length equals 12 residues. The germline gives CDR1 LNHNV, CDR2 YYDKDF (reference sequence).

The genes are TRBV11-2 and TRBJ2-3; a weak D match, TRBD2 (5 bases). The CDR3 length is 13 residues. V shed 3 bases and J shed 5 bases, with 9 bases lying between them. The germline CDR1 and CDR2 sequences are SGHAT and FQNNGV. The CDR3 protein is CASSLEARDTQYF. The CDR3 nucleotides are TGTGCCAGCAGCTTGGAGGCGAGAGATACGCAGTATTTT.